The entry that follows covers one T cell receptor (beta chain) sequence. These data are taken from a study of T cell responses to AZD1222 COVID-19 vaccine. V lost 1 base, J lost 3 bases, and 10 bases lay in between. Germline lookup yields CDR1 SEHNR and CDR2 FQNEAQ (reference sequence). The CDR3 runs to 15 residues. The assay was immunoSEQ multiplex PCR, and TCRdb's table has in-frame clones only and misses some. The data hold about 110,000 clones, with more than 90% observed a single time. The chain couples TRBV7-9 to TRBJ2-1; D is perhaps TRBD2 (6 bases). Specimen: peripheral blood, collected on day 0 of AZD1222 vaccination. The receptor was derived from an adult in good health. CDR3 sequence reads: CASSLDRGNYNEQFF. CDR3 sequence (DNA): TGTGCCAGCAGCTTAGATCGGGGGAACTACAATGAGCAGTTCTTC.